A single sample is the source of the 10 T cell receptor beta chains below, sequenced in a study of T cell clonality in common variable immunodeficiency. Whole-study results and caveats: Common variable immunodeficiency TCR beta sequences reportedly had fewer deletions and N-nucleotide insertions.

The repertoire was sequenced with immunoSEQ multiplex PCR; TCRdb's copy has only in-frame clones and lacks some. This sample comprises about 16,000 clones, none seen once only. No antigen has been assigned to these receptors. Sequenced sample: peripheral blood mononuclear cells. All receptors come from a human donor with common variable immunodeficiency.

CDR3 bases read: TGTGCCAGCAGCTCTCCCTTGAGCAATCAGCCC. It translates to CASSSPLSNQP. The whole CDR3 is CASSSPLSNQPQHF. This rearrangement joins TRBV7-9 to TRBJ1-5; D call uncertain. The read terminates 3 residues before the CDR3 end, so the remaining end is supplied by the germline J gene. Per germline, CDR1 SEHNR and CDR2 FQNEAQ (reference sequence). The CDR3 length is 14 residues. V gave up 4 bases and J gave up 1 base, with 8 bases separating them.

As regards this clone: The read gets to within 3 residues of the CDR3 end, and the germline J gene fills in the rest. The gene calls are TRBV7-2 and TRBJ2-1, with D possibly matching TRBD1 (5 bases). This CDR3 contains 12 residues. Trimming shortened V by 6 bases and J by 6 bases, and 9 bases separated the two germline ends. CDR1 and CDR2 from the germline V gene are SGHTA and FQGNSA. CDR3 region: CASSHDSNEQFF. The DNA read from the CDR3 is TGTGCCAGCAGTCATGACAGCAATGAG.

CDR3 region: CASRFSSVDGYTF. CDR3 bases read: TGTGCCAGTAGATTTAGCTCGGTGGATGGC. This chain uses TRBV19 with TRBJ1-2; D is undetermined. The read terminates 3 residues ahead of where the CDR3 ends, so the germline J gene completes it. Germline V gene sequence: CDR1 LNHDA, CDR2 SQIVND (reference sequence). The CDR3 spans 13 residues. Deletions cut 6 bases from V and 6 bases from J, with 14 bases between.

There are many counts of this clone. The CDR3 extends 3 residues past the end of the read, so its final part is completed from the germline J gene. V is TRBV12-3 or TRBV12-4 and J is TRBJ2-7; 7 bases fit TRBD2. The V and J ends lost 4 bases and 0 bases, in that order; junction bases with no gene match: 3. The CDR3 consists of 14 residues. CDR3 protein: CASSSGGGSYEQYF. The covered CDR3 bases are TGTGCCAGCAGTTCTGGCGGGGGCTCCTACGAG.

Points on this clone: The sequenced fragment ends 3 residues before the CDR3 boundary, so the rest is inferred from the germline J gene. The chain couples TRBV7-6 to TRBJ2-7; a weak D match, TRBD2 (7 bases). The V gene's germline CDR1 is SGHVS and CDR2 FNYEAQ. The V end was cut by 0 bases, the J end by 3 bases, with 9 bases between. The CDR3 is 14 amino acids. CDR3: CASSLAGGDYEQYF. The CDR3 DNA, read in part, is TGTGCCAGCAGCTTAGCAGGGGGGGACTACGAG.

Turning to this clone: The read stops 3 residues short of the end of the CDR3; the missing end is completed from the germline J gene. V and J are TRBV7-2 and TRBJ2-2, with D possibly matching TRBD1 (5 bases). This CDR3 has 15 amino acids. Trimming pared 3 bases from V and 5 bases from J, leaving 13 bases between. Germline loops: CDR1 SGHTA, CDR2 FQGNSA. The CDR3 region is CASSFRERGTGELFF. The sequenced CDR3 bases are TGTGCCAGCAGCTTCAGGGAACGCGGTACCGGGGAG.

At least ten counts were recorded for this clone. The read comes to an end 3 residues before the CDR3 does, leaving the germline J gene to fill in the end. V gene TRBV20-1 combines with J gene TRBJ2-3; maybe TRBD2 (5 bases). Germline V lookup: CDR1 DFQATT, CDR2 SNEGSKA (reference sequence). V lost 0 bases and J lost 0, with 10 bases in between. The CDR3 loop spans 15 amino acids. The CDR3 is CSARDPGVSTDTQYF. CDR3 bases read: TGCAGTGCTAGAGACCCCGGGGTAAGCACAGATACG.

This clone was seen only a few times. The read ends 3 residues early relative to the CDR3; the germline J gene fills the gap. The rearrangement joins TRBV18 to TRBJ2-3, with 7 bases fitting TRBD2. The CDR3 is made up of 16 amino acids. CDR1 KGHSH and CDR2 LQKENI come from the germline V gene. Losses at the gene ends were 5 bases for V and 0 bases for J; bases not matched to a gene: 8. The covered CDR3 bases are TGTGCCAGCTCATCCCGACTAGCCGAGAGCACAGATACG. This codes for CASSSRLAESTDT. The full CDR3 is CASSSRLAESTDTQYF.

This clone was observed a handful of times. CDR3 sequence: CASSFDSSTGNTIYF. Incomplete CDR3 DNA: TGTGCCAGCTCATTCGACTCATCGACTGGAAACACC. The rearrangement links TRBV18 to TRBJ1-3, with D unresolved. The read is 3 residues too short to cover the CDR3 end, so that end is filled in from the germline J gene. V was cut by 5 bases and J by 2 bases, with 13 bases left in between. The CDR3 length is 15 residues. Germline V gene lookup returns CDR1 KGHSH and CDR2 LQKENI.

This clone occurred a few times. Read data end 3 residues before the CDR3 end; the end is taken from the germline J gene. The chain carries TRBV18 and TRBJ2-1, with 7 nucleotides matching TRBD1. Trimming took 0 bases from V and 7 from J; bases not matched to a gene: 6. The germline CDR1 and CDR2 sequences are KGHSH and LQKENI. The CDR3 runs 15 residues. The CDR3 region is CASSPPVRGQNEQFF. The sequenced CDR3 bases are TGTGCCAGCTCACCACCGGTTAGGGGGCAGAATGAG.